This TCR beta chain was captured in a study of OX40 agonist ivuxolimab in advanced cancers. Study-wide context: At 0.01 to 10 mg/kg, ivuxolimab was administered intravenously to patients every 2 weeks. Antecedent anti-PD-1, anti-PD-L1 or anti-CTLA-4 therapy was permissible, with roughly 40% having received some. Three patients showed partial responses: one hepatocellular carcinoma and two cutaneous melanoma cases.

Autoimmune disease history or systemic immunosuppression led to patient exclusion. The V gene's germline CDR1 is MNHEY and CDR2 SMNVEV (reference sequence). The CDR3 loop spans 18 amino acids. V gave up 3 bases and J gave up 0 bases; unmatched junction bases: 6. The data were produced by immunoSEQ multiplex PCR, yet TCRdb's version contains in-frame clones alone and is incomplete. Counted here are 45,000 to 65,000 clones, about 91% occurring once; the ten biggest clones make up about 9%. The TCR originated in an adult with an advanced solid tumor such as melanoma, head and neck, liver or kidney cancer. Sequencing was performed on CD4+ or CD8+ T cells sorted from blood, taken in a trial of the OX40 agonist ivuxolimab. This chain connects TRBV27 to TRBJ2-2; TRBD2 matches 11 bases. CDR3 residues: CASSLILAGGSNTGELFF. The CDR3, as DNA: TGTGCCAGCAGTTTGATTCTAGCGGGAGGTTCGAACACCGGGGAGCTGTTTTTT.